This TCR beta chain comes out of a study of PD-1 blockade in classical Hodgkin lymphoma (dated by TCRdb to about 2020). About the investigation overall: Nivolumab dosing was 3 mg/kg intravenously every 2 weeks, continuing until either disease progression or unacceptable toxicity. The study used TCR beta sequencing and CyTOF to define a peripheral blood immune signature of response to PD-1 blockade in classical Hodgkin lymphoma. Paper-wide results and their limitations: Baseline TCR diversity was reported as lower in newly diagnosed patients than in healthy donors, and lower still in relapsed/refractory patients. Lower diversity was observed in patients in whom nivolumab was started less than 1 year after ASCT, and these patients were excluded from later analyses so that confounding by immune reconstitution would be avoided. Baseline diversity similar to that of newly diagnosed patients was observed in trial patients achieving complete response, whereas significantly lower diversity was observed in partial responders and progressors. A significant rise by C4D1 was seen in CD4+ but not CD8+ TCR diversity (p=0.0027 vs p=0.16), with the rise being most apparent in complete responders (p=0.02). The study was restricted to a single clinical trial cohort, and the causes of repertoire differences, possibly disease activity or prior therapy, were left undefined.

Per the publication, the time point label means: cycle 1 day 1 (C1D1), immediately before nivolumab initiation. Relapse after autologous stem cell transplantation had occurred in all trial patients, and cohorts A, B and C were distinguished by prior brentuximab vedotin exposure. The trial cohort was composed of 56 patients with relapsed/refractory classical Hodgkin lymphoma, for whom complete response, partial response or progressive disease was recorded as best overall response. Trial patients were treated with single-agent nivolumab in the multi-cohort phase II CheckMate 205 trial. An independent review committee assessed best overall response using the 2007 International Working Group response criteria. Trial PBMCs were collected immediately before nivolumab initiation (C1D1) and during therapy at cycle 2 day 1 and cycle 4 day 1. Peripheral blood was collected in 8 mL Vacutainer Cell Preparation Tubes, from which PBMCs were isolated by centrifugation and then cryopreserved.

The Qiagen DNeasy kit was used to extract genomic DNA from unsorted PBMCs and from the negatively selected CD4+ and CD8+ fractions. Using primers that anneal to V and J segments, immunoSEQ multiplex PCR amplified the TCR beta CDR3 regions. A synthetic immune receptor repertoire was used to minimize amplification bias, and remaining bias was computationally removed after sequencing. Per the original workflow: Custom Python scripts were used to quantify repertoire diversity as the Shannon entropy index. Unsorted, CD4+ and CD8+ repertoires were examined separately, except in combined analyses, for which CD4+ and CD8+ sequences were merged in silico. Clonal expansion was defined as a frequency increase of at least 2-fold after treatment compared with C1D1, and clones undetected at baseline were assigned a pseudocount of 0.5. Clones with 0 or 1 copy at C1D1 were classified as singleton clones, and clones with 2 or more copies were classified as non-singleton clones. Clones expanded in unsorted samples were annotated as CD4+, CD8+ or unknown by matching protein sequences in sorted samples from the same patient. Diversity changes from C1D1 to C4D1 were tested in paired samples using Wilcoxon tests. TCRdb stores this immuneACCESS table with in-frame sequences only. Part of the clones is absent; in the studies checked, under half of the shortfall reflects unresolved V genes, and no reason is known for the rest. From that table come the V and J calls and clone size; the DNA was used to work out D and trimming. The sample table lists 6,000 to 9,500 clones, around four fifths of them with a count of one. The top ten clones comprise roughly an eighth of the sample.

The cysteine opens and the phenylalanine closes a CDR3 of 16 amino acids. The only DNA kept is the CDR3, 48 bases in frame from the first base. As encoded in the germline V gene (reference sequence), CDR1 is MNHNY while CDR2 is SVGAGI. Trimming at the junction amounts to 7 bases on V and 0 bases on J, and the germline ends lie 17 bases apart. To note about this clone: The target of this receptor is not known. No qualities accompany the bases; no much larger clone lies one base away.

The chain uses TRBV6-6 and TRBJ2-3, with TRBD2 tentatively as D gene (7 bases match). This TCR was recovered from a human donor with classical Hodgkin lymphoma. The sequences come from peripheral blood mononuclear cells (PBMCs), collected at baseline. The CDR3 region reads CASNPPSGQSTDTQYF. The DNA reads as follows: TGTGCCAGCAACCCTCCTAGCGGACAGAGCACAGATACGCAGTATTTT.